What follows is one T cell receptor (beta chain) and its context. The record originates from a study of regulatory T cells in long-lasting Graves disease. The CDR3 runs 15 residues. Trimming took 2 bases from V and 7 from J, leaving 14 bases between them. The germline V gene has CDR1 SEHNR and CDR2 FQNEAQ (reference sequence). Noted time point: newly diagnosed GD, antithyroid drugs for less than 3 months. Extracted RNA from PBMCs served as the source of the TCR library. In building TCR beta libraries, iRepertoire HTBI primers were used together with Arm-PCR of CDR3 regions. TCRdb independently ran MiXCR on the multiplex PCR reads; one entry per CDR3 protein. The sample contains some 340,000 distinct CDR3 sequences, approximately 12% of which appear only once. These data were likewise used in another study, on T cells in Graves' hyperthyroidism and ophthalmopathy. That study reports: Appearing also in blood were most of the thyroid clonotypes expanded above 0.001. The model forecast ophthalmopathy, anticipating it by a median 6.5 months before onset.

The source was peripheral blood mononuclear cells (PBMCs), collected at new diagnosis, from a patient treated with antithyroid drugs. This TCR came from a woman between 18 and 30 years old with Graves disease. V and J are TRBV7-9 and TRBJ1-4; a possible D gene is TRBD1 (6 bases). The CDR3 nucleotides are TGTGCCAGCAGCTTATCAGCAGGGGCTTTTGAAAAACTGTTTTTT. This sequence encodes CASSLSAGAFEKLFF.